The source of this TCR beta chain is a study of blood T cell repertoires in COVID-19. On the study more broadly: The cDNA or gDNA used as material had been derived from T cells, B-cell-depleted T cells, or PBMCs.

Here immunoSEQ multiplex PCR was the method, and the copy in TCRdb shows in-frame clones only, minus some. The sample holds 35,000 to 40,000 clones; 70% to 90% are singletons and the top ten take roughly 4.8%. In germline, CDR1 is MNHEY, CDR2 SVGAGI. Between the trimmed V and J ends, which lost 0 bases and 4 bases, there was a span of 7 bases. This CDR3 is built from 13 residues. Seattle patients were enrolled during active infection and followed longitudinally. The source material was peripheral blood. The rearrangement joins TRBV6-5 to TRBJ2-7; D is unresolved. The clonotype originates from a man in his sixties with COVID-19, enrolled during active disease. The DNA of the CDR3 is TGTGCCAGCAGTTACTCTAGCTCGTACGAGCAGTACTTC. This codes for CASSYSSSYEQYF.